This T cell receptor beta chain was captured in a study of monozygotic twins with cystic fibrosis. About the research overall: Libraries were built from approximately 3 micrograms of fragmented DNA using approximately 16 PCR cycles. Whole-study findings and limits: Nucleotide-identical clonotype sharing was significantly higher within monozygotic CF twin pairs than between unrelated CF individuals. V usage most resembled the co-twin in 13 of 16 pairs. Median Simpson clonality of approximately 0.0091 suggested naive T cells predominated.

In this sample, this clone turned up a few times. As yet, its antigen is unknown. Produced via immunoSEQ multiplex PCR; TCRdb's table is partial and in-frame only. The sample has tens of thousands of clones, 66% seen once. This TCR derives from a girl aged 10 to 17 with cystic fibrosis. The sequenced material came from blood.

This chain's CDR3 is CASRLRWDGSSREQYF. The DNA of the CDR3 is TGTGCCAGCAGACTCCGGTGGGACGGGAGCTCTCGGGAGCAGTACTTC. The chain recombines TRBV27 with TRBJ2-7, with a possible D match to TRBD2 (6 bases). The length of the CDR3 is 16 residues. Between the trimmed V and J ends, which lost 6 bases and 7 bases, there was a span of 25 bases. Germline values: CDR1 MNHEY, CDR2 SMNVEV (reference sequence).